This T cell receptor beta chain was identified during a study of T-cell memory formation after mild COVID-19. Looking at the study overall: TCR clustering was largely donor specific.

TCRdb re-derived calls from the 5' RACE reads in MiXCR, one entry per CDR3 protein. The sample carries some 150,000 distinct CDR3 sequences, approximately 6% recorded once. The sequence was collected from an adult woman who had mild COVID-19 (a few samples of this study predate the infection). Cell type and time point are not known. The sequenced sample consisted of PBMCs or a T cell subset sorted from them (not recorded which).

DNA of the CDR3: TGTGCCAGCAGCTTGCCCGGGACAGGGGTCTCTGAAGCTTTCTTT. It yields the protein CASSLPGTGVSEAFF. The rearrangement uses TRBV7-2 and TRBJ1-1; 10 bases are a match to TRBD1. V was clipped by 3 bases and J by 6 bases; unmatched bases: 7. The CDR3 extends over 15 amino acids. In germline, CDR1 is SGHTA, CDR2 FQGNSA.